A selection of T cell receptor beta chains follows, all from one sample in a study of regulatory T cells. The repertoire was sequenced with immunoSEQ multiplex PCR; TCRdb's copy has only in-frame clones and lacks some. The sample has under 30,000 clones, about 88% seen once. Material for sequencing was conventional CD4+ T cells sorted from blood. These receptors originate from a child aged 5-17 years with CD3G deficiency. Both conserved end residues are part of each CDR3. The order of the fields is V gene, D gene, clone size, J gene, CDR3 protein, CDR3 DNA. The D gene is left open where the match is weak. Only some rows state a clone size, as once, few, many or a class for expanded clones.

v_call: TRBV9; d_call: TRBD2; clone_size: NA; j_call: TRBJ2-3; cdr3_aa: CASSPSGRAGSTDTQYF; cdr3_nt: TGTGCCAGCAGCCCTAGCGGGAGGGCCGGAAGCACAGATACGCAGTATTTT
v_call: TRBV11-1; d_call: TRBD2; clone_size: NA; j_call: TRBJ2-5; cdr3_aa: CASSLRSGPTETQYF; cdr3_nt: TGTGCCAGCAGCCTCCGTAGCGGGCCGACAGAGACCCAGTACTTC
v_call: TRBV27; d_call: NA; clone_size: NA; j_call: TRBJ1-4; cdr3_aa: CASRKSNEKLFF; cdr3_nt: TGTGCCAGCAGAAAGAGTAATGAAAAACTGTTTTTT
v_call: TRBV27; d_call: TRBD1; clone_size: NA; j_call: TRBJ2-2; cdr3_aa: CASSPRGRVGTGELFF; cdr3_nt: TGTGCCAGCAGCCCCAGGGGGCGCGTAGGCACCGGGGAGCTGTTTTTT
v_call: TRBV7-9; d_call: TRBD1; clone_size: NA; j_call: TRBJ2-7; cdr3_aa: CASSRGQGSEQYF; cdr3_nt: TGTGCCAGCAGCAGGGGACAGGGATCCGAGCAGTACTTC
v_call: TRBV11-2; d_call: NA; clone_size: NA; j_call: TRBJ2-2; cdr3_aa: CASSQDRNTGELFF; cdr3_nt: TGTGCCAGCAGCCAGGACAGGAACACCGGGGAGCTGTTTTTT
v_call: TRBV6-1; d_call: TRBD1; clone_size: once; j_call: TRBJ2-7; cdr3_aa: CASSRQGARYEQYF; cdr3_nt: TGTGCCAGCAGTCGACAGGGGGCTCGGTACGAGCAGTACTTC
v_call: TRBV19; d_call: TRBD2; clone_size: NA; j_call: TRBJ2-2; cdr3_aa: CASSPRRPGGNTGELFF; cdr3_nt: TGTGCCAGTAGTCCCCGACGGCCGGGAGGGAACACCGGGGAGCTGTTTTTT
v_call: TRBV28; d_call: TRBD2; clone_size: once; j_call: TRBJ2-4; cdr3_aa: CASSRGSGTTIAKNIQYF; cdr3_nt: TGTGCCAGCAGTCGGGGTAGCGGGACGACTATAGCCAAAAACATTCAGTACTTC
v_call: TRBV19; d_call: NA; clone_size: NA; j_call: TRBJ2-1; cdr3_aa: CASSTKRGHEQFF; cdr3_nt: TGTGCCAGTAGTACCAAACGTGGGCATGAGCAGTTCTTC
v_call: TRBV5-1; d_call: NA; clone_size: NA; j_call: TRBJ2-1; cdr3_aa: CASSPPGVGEQFF; cdr3_nt: TGCGCCAGCAGCCCGCCTGGCGTTGGTGAGCAGTTCTTC
v_call: TRBV5-1; d_call: TRBD2; clone_size: NA; j_call: TRBJ2-7; cdr3_aa: CASSSGLAGGTYEQYF; cdr3_nt: TGCGCCAGCAGCTCGGGACTAGCGGGTGGGACCTACGAGCAGTACTTC
v_call: TRBV10-3; d_call: TRBD2; clone_size: NA; j_call: TRBJ2-1; cdr3_aa: CAISGLAGEYGEQFF; cdr3_nt: TGTGCCATCAGTGGACTAGCGGGAGAATACGGTGAGCAGTTCTTC
v_call: TRBV6-1; d_call: NA; clone_size: NA; j_call: TRBJ2-7; cdr3_aa: CASRDSGLYEQYF; cdr3_nt: TGTGCCAGCAGGGATAGCGGTTTGTACGAGCAGTACTTC
v_call: TRBV5-1; d_call: NA; clone_size: NA; j_call: TRBJ2-1; cdr3_aa: CASEKDSSSYNEQFF; cdr3_nt: TGCGCCAGCGAAAAGGACAGCAGCTCCTACAATGAGCAGTTCTTC
v_call: TRBV7-8; d_call: NA; clone_size: NA; j_call: TRBJ2-5; cdr3_aa: CASSLGQVQGETQYF; cdr3_nt: TGTGCCAGCAGCTTAGGACAGGTCCAAGGGGAGACCCAGTACTTC
v_call: TRBV11-2; d_call: TRBD1; clone_size: NA; j_call: TRBJ2-1; cdr3_aa: CASSLDRGRNEQFF; cdr3_nt: TGTGCCAGCAGCTTGGACAGGGGGCGGAATGAGCAGTTCTTC
v_call: TRBV11-2; d_call: TRBD1; clone_size: NA; j_call: TRBJ2-7; cdr3_aa: CASSSGTGRVYEQYF; cdr3_nt: TGTGCCAGCAGCTCCGGGACAGGGAGAGTTTACGAGCAGTACTTC
v_call: TRBV19; d_call: NA; clone_size: NA; j_call: TRBJ2-3; cdr3_aa: CASSPRDARIDTQYF; cdr3_nt: TGTGCCAGTAGTCCCCGGGACGCGCGTATAGATACGCAGTATTTT
v_call: TRBV6-1; d_call: TRBD1; clone_size: NA; j_call: TRBJ1-1; cdr3_aa: CASGRDRDATEAFF; cdr3_nt: TGTGCCAGCGGCCGGGACAGGGACGCTACTGAAGCTTTCTTT
v_call: TRBV7-6; d_call: NA; clone_size: NA; j_call: TRBJ2-5; cdr3_aa: CASSLALGTQYF; cdr3_nt: TGTGCCAGCAGCTTAGCTTTGGGGACCCAGTACTTC
v_call: TRBV6-1; d_call: NA; clone_size: NA; j_call: TRBJ2-5; cdr3_aa: CASSRPRETQYF; cdr3_nt: TGTGCCAGCTCCCGACCCCGAGAGACCCAGTACTTC
v_call: TRBV7-9; d_call: TRBD2; clone_size: NA; j_call: TRBJ2-2; cdr3_aa: CASSLSGANTGELFF; cdr3_nt: TGTGCCAGCAGCTTAAGCGGGGCGAACACCGGGGAGCTGTTTTTT
v_call: TRBV5-1; d_call: NA; clone_size: NA; j_call: TRBJ2-1; cdr3_aa: CASSLQLGGSQFF; cdr3_nt: TGCGCCAGCAGCTTGCAGTTAGGGGGATCGCAGTTCTTC
v_call: TRBV28; d_call: TRBD2; clone_size: NA; j_call: TRBJ2-7; cdr3_aa: CASSSFDRSGGSSYEQYF; cdr3_nt: TGTGCCAGCAGTTCTTTTGACCGTAGCGGGGGCAGCTCCTACGAGCAGTACTTC
v_call: TRBV28; d_call: NA; clone_size: NA; j_call: TRBJ1-5; cdr3_aa: CASADKGRNQPQHF; cdr3_nt: TGTGCCAGCGCCGATAAGGGGCGCAATCAGCCCCAGCATTTT
v_call: TRBV7-9; d_call: NA; clone_size: NA; j_call: TRBJ2-1; cdr3_aa: CASSPSQGRREQFF; cdr3_nt: TGTGCCAGCAGCCCCTCCCAGGGCAGACGGGAGCAGTTCTTC
v_call: TRBV7-8; d_call: NA; clone_size: once; j_call: TRBJ1-1; cdr3_aa: CASSLSRGGEAFF; cdr3_nt: TGTGCCAGCAGCTTAAGTAGAGGTGGTGAAGCTTTCTTT
v_call: TRBV5-1; d_call: TRBD2; clone_size: NA; j_call: TRBJ2-5; cdr3_aa: CASTRESGRGETQYF; cdr3_nt: TGCGCCTCGACTCGGGAGAGCGGGAGAGGGGAGACCCAGTACTTC
v_call: TRBV11-2; d_call: TRBD1; clone_size: NA; j_call: TRBJ1-2; cdr3_aa: CASSPGQGGLYGYTF; cdr3_nt: TGTGCCAGCAGCCCGGGACAGGGGGGACTCTATGGCTACACCTTC
v_call: TRBV2; d_call: NA; clone_size: once; j_call: TRBJ2-7; cdr3_aa: CASSGEQYF; cdr3_nt: TGTGCCAGCAGTGGCGAGCAGTACTTC
v_call: TRBV21-1; d_call: NA; clone_size: NA; j_call: TRBJ2-3; cdr3_aa: CASSTRDRGPLFTDTQYF; cdr3_nt: TGTGCCAGCAGCACCCGGGACAGGGGGCCATTATTCACAGATACGCAGTATTTT
v_call: TRBV7-9; d_call: NA; clone_size: once; j_call: TRBJ2-3; cdr3_aa: CASSPSRGGDTQYF; cdr3_nt: TGTGCCAGCAGCCCTAGCCGAGGCGGAGATACGCAGTATTTT
v_call: TRBV7-9; d_call: NA; clone_size: NA; j_call: TRBJ2-6; cdr3_aa: CASSLAGAGANVLTF; cdr3_nt: TGTGCCAGCAGCTTGGCCGGGGCTGGGGCCAACGTCCTGACTTTC
v_call: TRBV5-1; d_call: NA; clone_size: once; j_call: TRBJ2-3; cdr3_aa: CASSLGYLAADTQYF; cdr3_nt: TGCGCCAGCAGCTTGGGCTATCTCGCGGCAGATACGCAGTATTTT
v_call: TRBV4-1; d_call: NA; clone_size: NA; j_call: TRBJ2-7; cdr3_aa: CASSQEQGEPYEQYF; cdr3_nt: TGCGCCAGCAGCCAAGAACAGGGAGAACCCTACGAGCAGTACTTC
v_call: TRBV6-5; d_call: NA; clone_size: NA; j_call: TRBJ1-5; cdr3_aa: CASSSEGWGQPQHF; cdr3_nt: TGTGCCAGCAGTTCAGAGGGATGGGGTCAGCCCCAGCATTTT
v_call: TRBV30; d_call: NA; clone_size: few; j_call: TRBJ2-1; cdr3_aa: CAWRTGNEQFF; cdr3_nt: TGTGCCTGGCGTACAGGAAATGAGCAGTTCTTC
v_call: TRBV15; d_call: NA; clone_size: NA; j_call: TRBJ1-5; cdr3_aa: CATSDPGPQPEPQHF; cdr3_nt: TGTGCCACCAGCGATCCGGGCCCACAGCCGGAGCCCCAGCATTTT
v_call: TRBV6-4; d_call: NA; clone_size: NA; j_call: TRBJ2-7; cdr3_aa: CASRLPDAYEQYF; cdr3_nt: TGTGCCAGTAGACTACCCGACGCCTACGAGCAGTACTTC
v_call: TRBV7-3; d_call: NA; clone_size: NA; j_call: TRBJ2-7; cdr3_aa: CASSLGAGSAYEQYF; cdr3_nt: TGTGCCAGCAGCTTAGGTGCTGGATCTGCTTACGAGCAGTACTTC
v_call: TRBV18; d_call: TRBD2; clone_size: NA; j_call: TRBJ2-5; cdr3_aa: CASSQGLAPETQYF; cdr3_nt: TGTGCCAGCTCGCAGGGACTAGCGCCGGAGACCCAGTACTTC
v_call: TRBV28; d_call: NA; clone_size: NA; j_call: TRBJ1-1; cdr3_aa: CASSLRRVGLEAFF; cdr3_nt: TGTGCCAGCAGTCTAAGAAGGGTAGGGCTTGAAGCTTTCTTT
v_call: TRBV6-1; d_call: NA; clone_size: NA; j_call: TRBJ2-4; cdr3_aa: CASSEAAGNRPKNIQYF; cdr3_nt: TGTGCCAGCAGTGAAGCAGCCGGGAACAGGCCCAAAAACATTCAGTACTTC
v_call: TRBV28; d_call: NA; clone_size: NA; j_call: TRBJ1-1; cdr3_aa: CASSLSPNTEAFF; cdr3_nt: TGTGCCAGCAGTTTATCTCCGAACACTGAAGCTTTCTTT
v_call: TRBV19; d_call: TRBD2; clone_size: NA; j_call: TRBJ2-1; cdr3_aa: CASSIQAGGPYEQFF; cdr3_nt: TGTGCCAGTAGTATTCAAGCGGGAGGGCCCTATGAGCAGTTCTTC
v_call: TRBV28; d_call: NA; clone_size: NA; j_call: TRBJ2-2; cdr3_aa: CASSLYDTGELFF; cdr3_nt: TGTGCCAGCAGTTTATACGACACCGGGGAGCTGTTTTTT
v_call: TRBV11-2; d_call: NA; clone_size: NA; j_call: TRBJ2-1; cdr3_aa: CASQISTSYNEQFF; cdr3_nt: TGTGCCAGCCAGATTTCTACTTCCTACAATGAGCAGTTCTTC
v_call: TRBV5-1; d_call: TRBD2; clone_size: NA; j_call: TRBJ2-1; cdr3_aa: CASSSLAGGPSYNEQFF; cdr3_nt: TGCGCCAGCAGCTCCTTAGCGGGAGGGCCGTCCTACAATGAGCAGTTCTTC
v_call: TRBV11-2; d_call: NA; clone_size: NA; j_call: TRBJ2-2; cdr3_aa: CASSDPQDSRPTGELFF; cdr3_nt: TGTGCCAGCAGCGACCCTCAGGACAGTCGGCCCACCGGGGAGCTGTTTTTT
v_call: TRBV28; d_call: TRBD1; clone_size: NA; j_call: TRBJ1-5; cdr3_aa: CASSLLGGQGVPGAQHF; cdr3_nt: TGTGCCAGCAGTTTATTAGGCGGACAGGGTGTTCCAGGGGCCCAGCATTTT
v_call: TRBV29-1; d_call: TRBD2; clone_size: NA; j_call: TRBJ2-1; cdr3_aa: CSVILAGGLGYNEQFF; cdr3_nt: TGCAGCGTTATCCTAGCGGGAGGATTAGGCTACAATGAGCAGTTCTTC